The TCR beta chain under discussion was sequenced for a study of spatial heterogeneity in lung cancer (dated by TCRdb to about 2019). Regarding the research as a whole: Beta-chain transcripts were consistently detected in greater numbers than alpha-chain transcripts, which likely reflected higher beta-chain transcript abundance. In the raw uncorrected reads, each unique combination of TCR and UMI appeared more than ten times on average. In non-small cell lung cancer, the study quantitatively compared TCR alpha and beta repertoires across several tumor regions, matched nontumor lung, and blood. Nonsynonymous mutation counts, determined by whole-exome sequencing of tumor tissue, were related to features of the TCR repertoire. Both alpha and beta chains were TCR-sequenced in samples taken at surgery, namely 220 tumor regions, approximately 63 matched nontumor lung samples and roughly 56 PBMC samples.

General conclusions and limits of the study: Confirming at a functional level the hypothesis that regional TCRs recognize regional mutations was considered to require additional single-cell paired TCR alpha and beta sequencing. Ubiquitous expanded tumor TCRs showed up in blood more often at tumor resection than at routine follow-up.

This specimen's time point label, per the study, means: sample taken at primary tumor resection. Whole RNA extracted from tumor and nontumor lung tissue, or from cryopreserved PBMC samples, was used for TCR sequencing without cell sorting. The donors were some 72 patients from the lung TRACERx cohort who had early-stage, untreated non-small cell lung cancer. A patient was chosen for TCR sequencing only when enough RNA was available from at least two tumor regions. The CDR3, from cysteine to phenylalanine, totals 14 residues. Just the 42-base CDR3 DNA is kept, in frame starting at base 1. Here V drops 10 bases and J drops 6 bases, and the junction holds 15 bases not matched to any gene. The germline V gene sets CDR1 to MNHEY and CDR2 to SVGEGT. The library was built by means of 5' RACE. The instrument given in TCRdb is NextSeq 500. To allow correction of PCR and sequencing errors, the TCR library protocol tagged every TCR cDNA molecule with a unique molecular identifier. On the authors' methods: TCR identification, UMI-based error correction and CDR3 extraction were performed with Decombinator tools. Expanded TCRs were defined as those above a frequency of 2 per 1,000, corresponding to the top 1% of the tumor frequency distribution. Renyi diversity was computed with the R vegan package after each repertoire had been subsampled 100 times to 5,000 TCRs. To build CDR3 similarity networks, amino acid triplet string-kernel similarity was used, and CDR3s were connected when their pairwise similarity was above 0.82. The public reads were reprocessed in TCRdb via fastp at Q25 and MiXCR, keeping in-frame beta chains. CDR3 protein sequences are deduplicated, and each keeps its most common genes and DNA. It is TCRdb's table, rather than the study itself, that gives the V and J calls and clone size. For this sample the table gives tens of thousands of distinct CDR3 sequences, of which more than 10% were detected only once. Of the sample, about two fifths falls within the top ten clones.

This clonotype was counted only a few times. Its antigen has not been determined. No quality values exist for individual bases; no much larger clone is one base distant. This TCR derives from a male donor with early-stage non-small cell lung cancer. The sample here was PBMCs, taken at surgery. The V and J segments used are TRBV6-2 or TRBV6-3 and TRBJ2-7, and 7 bases in between align with TRBD2. CDR3 region: CATILGRERVEQYF. The DNA sequence reads TGTGCCACTATCCTAGGGCGGGAGAGAGTCGAGCAGTACTTC.